This T cell receptor (beta chain) originates from a study of blood T cells in healthy people across ages. This clonotype has a handful of counts. The trim removed 7 bases at V and 0 bases at J, leaving 11 bases unmatched. The CDR3 sequence is 18 residues long. Germline V lookup: CDR1 SGHTA, CDR2 FQGNSA. The use of a sample-barcoded 5' primer and a J-beta primer mix characterized a second PCR of roughly 7 to 11 cycles. MiXCR was run by TCRdb on the 5' RACE reads, yielding one entry per CDR3 protein. The sample has 1.5 million to 2 million distinct CDR3 sequences; about 50% are singletons. The gene calls are TRBV7-2 and TRBJ2-2; TRBD2 matches 10 bases. The source is a woman aged 40 to 55 in good health. The sample comprised blood. The CDR3 is CASTSPSSGGSNTGELFF. The CDR3 bases are TGTGCCAGCACTTCCCCGAGTAGCGGGGGGTCGAACACCGGGGAGCTGTTTTTT.